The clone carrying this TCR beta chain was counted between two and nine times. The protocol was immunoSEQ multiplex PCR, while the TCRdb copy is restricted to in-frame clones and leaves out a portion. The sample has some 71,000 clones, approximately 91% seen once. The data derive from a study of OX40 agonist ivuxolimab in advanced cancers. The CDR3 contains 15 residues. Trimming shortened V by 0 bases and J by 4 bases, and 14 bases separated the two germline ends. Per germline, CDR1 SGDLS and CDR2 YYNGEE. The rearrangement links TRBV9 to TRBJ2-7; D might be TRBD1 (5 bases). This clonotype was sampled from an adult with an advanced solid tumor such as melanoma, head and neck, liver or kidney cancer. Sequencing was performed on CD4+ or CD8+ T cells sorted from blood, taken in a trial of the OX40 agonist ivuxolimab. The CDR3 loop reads CASSVAPETDYEQYF. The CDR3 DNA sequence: TGTGCCAGCAGCGTAGCCCCAGAGACAGATTACGAGCAGTACTTC.